This T cell receptor (beta chain) was captured in a study of blood T cell repertoires in COVID-19. Profiling relied on immunoSEQ multiplex PCR, and the TCRdb table lists in-frame clones only, not all of them. The data show a few hundred thousand clones, approximately 86% seen once. The V segment lost 3 bases and the J segment 0 bases; nucleotides outside the gene matches: 4. Germline-derived CDR1 and CDR2 are SGHKS and YYEKEE (reference sequence). The CDR3 extends over 15 amino acids. This sequence originates from a woman under 30 who had recovered from COVID-19. V usage is TRBV5-5 and J usage is TRBJ2-7; 9 nucleotides agree with TRBD1. Material: PBMCs or T cells enriched from blood (not recorded which). Written as DNA, the CDR3 is TGTGCCAGCAGCTCAGACAGGGGGAGCTCCTACGAGCAGTACTTC. Protein: CASSSDRGSSYEQYF. Using reference TRBV5-5 and TRBJ2-7 for the parts outside the CDR3, the full variable domain is DAGVTQSPTHLIKTRGQQVTLRCSPISGHKSVSWYQQVLGQGPQFIFQYYEKEERGRGNFPDRFSARQFPNYSSELNVNALLLGDSALYLCASSSDRGSSYEQYFGPGTRLTVT.